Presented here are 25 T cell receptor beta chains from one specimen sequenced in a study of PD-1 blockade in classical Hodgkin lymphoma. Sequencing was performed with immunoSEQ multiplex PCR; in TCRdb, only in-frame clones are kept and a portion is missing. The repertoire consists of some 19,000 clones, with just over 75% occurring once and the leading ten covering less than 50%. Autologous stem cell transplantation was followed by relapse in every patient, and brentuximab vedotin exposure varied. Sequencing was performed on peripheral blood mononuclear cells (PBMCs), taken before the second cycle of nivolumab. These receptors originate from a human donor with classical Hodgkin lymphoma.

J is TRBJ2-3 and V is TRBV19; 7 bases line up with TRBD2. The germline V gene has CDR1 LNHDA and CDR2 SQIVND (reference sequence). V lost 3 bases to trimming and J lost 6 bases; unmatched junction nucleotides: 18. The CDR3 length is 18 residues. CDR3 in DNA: TGTGCCAGTAGTATGAAGGCATCGGGGGGAGGCGGTGCGGATACGCAGTATTTT. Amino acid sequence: CASSMKASGGGGADTQYF.

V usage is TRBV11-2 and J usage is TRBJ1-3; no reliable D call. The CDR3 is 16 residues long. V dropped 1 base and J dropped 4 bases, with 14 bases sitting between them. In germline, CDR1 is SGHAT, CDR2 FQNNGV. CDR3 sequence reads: CASSLVEGLRGNTIYF. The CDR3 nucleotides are TGTGCCAGCAGCTTAGTGGAGGGTCTGAGAGGAAACACCATATATTTT.

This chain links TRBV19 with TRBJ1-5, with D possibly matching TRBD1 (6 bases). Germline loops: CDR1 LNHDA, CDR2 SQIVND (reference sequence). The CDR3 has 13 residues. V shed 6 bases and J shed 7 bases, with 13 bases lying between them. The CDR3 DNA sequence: TGTGCCAGTAGCACTACAGGGTGGCAGCCCCAGCATTTT. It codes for CASSTTGWQPQHF.

The CDR3 sequence: CSVEGGGEQFF. CDR3 DNA sequence: TGCAGCGTTGAAGGGGGGGGTGAGCAGTTCTTC. The chain uses TRBV29-1 and TRBJ2-1; 7 nucleotides match TRBD2. This CDR3 contains 11 residues. The V segment lost 1 base and the J segment 9 bases; nucleotides outside the gene matches: 0. CDR1 SQVTM and CDR2 ANQGSEA come from the germline V gene.

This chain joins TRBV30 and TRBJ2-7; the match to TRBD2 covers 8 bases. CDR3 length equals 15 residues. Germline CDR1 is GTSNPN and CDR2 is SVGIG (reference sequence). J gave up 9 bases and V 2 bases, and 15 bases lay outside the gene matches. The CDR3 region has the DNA TGTGCCTGGAGTCGGGTCGGGACTAGAAGGTCGGGGCAGTACTTC. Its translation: CAWSRVGTRRSGQYF.

CDR3 sequence: CASSLYVGMLYNEQFF. CDR3 bases: TGTGCCAGCAGCTTATACGTGGGAATGCTCTACAATGAGCAGTTCTTC. V usage is TRBV7-9 and J usage is TRBJ2-1; D not resolved. Germline V lookup: CDR1 SEHNR, CDR2 FQNEAQ (reference sequence). V was clipped by 2 bases and J by 3 bases, with 14 bases between them. The CDR3 sequence is 16 residues long. Full variable domain (rest looked up from reference TRBV7-9 and TRBJ2-1): DTGVSQNPRHKITKRGQNVTFRCDPISEHNRLYWYRQTLGQGPEFLTYFQNEAQLEKSRLLSDRFSAERPKGSFSTLEIQRTEQGDSAMYLCASSLYVGMLYNEQFFGPGTRLTVL.

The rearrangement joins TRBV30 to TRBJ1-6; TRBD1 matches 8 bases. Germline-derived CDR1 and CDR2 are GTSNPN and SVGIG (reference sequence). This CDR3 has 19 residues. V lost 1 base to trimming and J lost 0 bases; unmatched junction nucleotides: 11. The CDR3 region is CAWSGPGGLLSSYNSPLHF. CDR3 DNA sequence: TGTGCCTGGAGTGGGCCAGGGGGCTTACTGAGCTCCTATAATTCACCCCTCCACTTT.

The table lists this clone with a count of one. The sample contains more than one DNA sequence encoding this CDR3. CDR3 loop: CATSRDLTYEQYF. CDR3 DNA: TGTGCCACCAGCAGAGATCTTACATACGAGCAGTACTTC. The chain joins TRBV15 to TRBJ2-7, with unresolved D. Germline V CDR1 and CDR2: LNHNV, YYDKDF (reference sequence). The CDR3 runs to 13 residues. V was cut by 0 bases and J by 4 bases, with 7 bases left in between.

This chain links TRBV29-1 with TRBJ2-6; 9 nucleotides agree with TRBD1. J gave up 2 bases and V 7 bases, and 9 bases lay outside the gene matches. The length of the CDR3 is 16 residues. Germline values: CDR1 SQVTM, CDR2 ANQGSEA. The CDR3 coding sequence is TGCAGCGCCGAGGGACAGGGAACTCCTGGGGCCAACGTCCTGACTTTC. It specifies CSAEGQGTPGANVLTF.

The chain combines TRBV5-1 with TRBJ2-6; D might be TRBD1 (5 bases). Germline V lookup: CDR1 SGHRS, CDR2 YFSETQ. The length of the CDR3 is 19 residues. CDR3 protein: CPQPADGVTAYSGANVLTF. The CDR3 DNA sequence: TGCCCCCAGCCAGCAGACGGAGTGACAGCATACTCTGGGGCCAACGTCCTGACTTTC.

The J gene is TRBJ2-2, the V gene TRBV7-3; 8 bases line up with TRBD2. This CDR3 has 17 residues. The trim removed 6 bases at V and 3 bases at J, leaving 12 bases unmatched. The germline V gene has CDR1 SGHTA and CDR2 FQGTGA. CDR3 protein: CASRGTMAGGDTGELFF. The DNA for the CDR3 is TGTGCCAGCAGGGGTACTATGGCGGGAGGAGACACCGGGGAGCTGTTTTTT.

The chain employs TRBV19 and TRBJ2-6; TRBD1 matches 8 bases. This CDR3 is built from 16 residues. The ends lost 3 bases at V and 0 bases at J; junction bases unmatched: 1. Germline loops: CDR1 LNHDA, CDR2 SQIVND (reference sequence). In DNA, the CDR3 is TGTGCCAGTAGTATGGGACAGGCCTCTGGGGCCAACGTCCTGACTTTC. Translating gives CASSMGQASGANVLTF.

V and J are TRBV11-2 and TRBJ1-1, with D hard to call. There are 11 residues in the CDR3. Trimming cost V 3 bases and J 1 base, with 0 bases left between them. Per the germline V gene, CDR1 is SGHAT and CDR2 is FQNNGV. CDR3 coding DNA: TGTGCCAGCAGCTTGAACACTGAAGCTTTCTTT. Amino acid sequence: CASSLNTEAFF.

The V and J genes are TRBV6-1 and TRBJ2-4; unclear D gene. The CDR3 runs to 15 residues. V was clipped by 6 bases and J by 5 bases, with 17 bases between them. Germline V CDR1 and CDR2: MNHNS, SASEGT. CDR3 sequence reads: CASSRTVVSENIQYF. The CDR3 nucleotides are TGTGCCAGCAGCCGCACGGTTGTCAGCGAAAACATTCAGTACTTC.

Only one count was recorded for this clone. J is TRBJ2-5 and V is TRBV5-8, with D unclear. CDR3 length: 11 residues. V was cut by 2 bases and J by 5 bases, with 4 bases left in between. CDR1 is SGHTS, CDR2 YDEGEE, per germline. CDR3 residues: CASSFRETQYF. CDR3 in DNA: TGTGCCAGCAGCTTCCGTGAGACCCAGTACTTC.

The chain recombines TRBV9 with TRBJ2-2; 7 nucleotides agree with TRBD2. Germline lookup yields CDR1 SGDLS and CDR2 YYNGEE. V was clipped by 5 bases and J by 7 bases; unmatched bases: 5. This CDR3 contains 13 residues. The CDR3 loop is CASRNLAVGELFF. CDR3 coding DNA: TGTGCCAGCAGAAACCTAGCGGTCGGGGAGCTGTTTTTT.

In DNA form, the CDR3 reads TGTGCCAGCAGCTCCGGGACAGGTCCCTACAATGAGCAGTTCTTC. Amino acid sequence: CASSSGTGPYNEQFF. The rearrangement links TRBV7-3 to TRBJ2-1; 8 nucleotides agree with TRBD1. Germline V gene data show CDR1 as SGHTA and CDR2 as FQGTGA. The V gene end was trimmed by 4 bases and the J gene end by 2 bases; junction bases not matched to a gene: 4. This CDR3 has 15 residues.

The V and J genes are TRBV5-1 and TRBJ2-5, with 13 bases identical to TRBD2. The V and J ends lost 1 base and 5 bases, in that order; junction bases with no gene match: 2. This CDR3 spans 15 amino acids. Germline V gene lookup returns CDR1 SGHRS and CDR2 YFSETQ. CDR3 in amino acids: CASSLMTSGGETQYF. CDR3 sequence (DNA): TGCGCCAGCAGCTTGATGACTAGCGGGGGGGAGACCCAGTACTTC.

The CDR3 reads CASSPRGQPQHF. In DNA, the CDR3 is TGTGCCAGCAGTCCCAGGGGACAGCCCCAGCATTTT. The chain has TRBV2 and TRBJ1-5; tentatively, D is TRBD1 (6 bases). From germline, CDR1 is SNHLY and CDR2 FYNNEI. The CDR3 is made up of 12 amino acids. Trimming took 5 bases from V and 7 from J, leaving 9 bases between them.

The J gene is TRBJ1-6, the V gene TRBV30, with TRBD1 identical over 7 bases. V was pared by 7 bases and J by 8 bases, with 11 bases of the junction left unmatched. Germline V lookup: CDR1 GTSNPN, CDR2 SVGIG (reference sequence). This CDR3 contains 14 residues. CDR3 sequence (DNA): TGTGCCTCCTCACAGGGGATTAGAGATTCACCCCTCCACTTT. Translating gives CASSQGIRDSPLHF.

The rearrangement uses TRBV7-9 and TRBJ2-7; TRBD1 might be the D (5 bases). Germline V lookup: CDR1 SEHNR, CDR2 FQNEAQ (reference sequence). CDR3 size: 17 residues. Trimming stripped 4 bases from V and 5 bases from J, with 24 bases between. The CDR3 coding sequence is TGTGCCAGCAGCTCCCAGGATTCAATCCAGGGTGAGGACGAGCAGTACTTC. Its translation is CASSSQDSIQGEDEQYF.

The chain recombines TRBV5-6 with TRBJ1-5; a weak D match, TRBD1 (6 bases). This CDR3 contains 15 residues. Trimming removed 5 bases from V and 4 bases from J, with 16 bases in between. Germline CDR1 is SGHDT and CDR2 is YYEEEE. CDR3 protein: CASSLGGWENQPQHF. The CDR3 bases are TGTGCCAGCAGTCTAGGGGGTTGGGAGAATCAGCCCCAGCATTTT.

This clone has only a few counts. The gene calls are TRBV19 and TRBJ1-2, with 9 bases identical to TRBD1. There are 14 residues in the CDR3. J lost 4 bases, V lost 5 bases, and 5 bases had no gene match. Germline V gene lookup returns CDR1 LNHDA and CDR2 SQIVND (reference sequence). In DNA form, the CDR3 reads TGTGCCAGTAGTCTGCTGGGACAGGGCTATGGCTACACCTTC. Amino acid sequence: CASSLLGQGYGYTF.

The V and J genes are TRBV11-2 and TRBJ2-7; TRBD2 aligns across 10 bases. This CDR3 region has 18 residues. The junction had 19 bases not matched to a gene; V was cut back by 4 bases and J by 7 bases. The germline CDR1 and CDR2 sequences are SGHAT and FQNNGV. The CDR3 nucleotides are TGTGCCAGCAGCTCCTCCCTAGCGGGAGTGGTGGGGCTTTGGGAGCAGTACTTC. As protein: CASSSSLAGVVGLWEQYF.

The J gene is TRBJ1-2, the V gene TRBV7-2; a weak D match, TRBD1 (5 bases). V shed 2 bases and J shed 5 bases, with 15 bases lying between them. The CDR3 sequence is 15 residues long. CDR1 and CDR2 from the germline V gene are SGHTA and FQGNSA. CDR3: CASSLRQPHRYGYTF. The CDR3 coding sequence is TGTGCCAGCAGCTTACGACAGCCTCATCGGTATGGCTACACCTTC.